These T cell receptor beta chains were read from a single sample in a study of Ad26.COV2.S vaccination and SARS-CoV-2 variants. Using immunoSEQ multiplex PCR, the repertoire was profiled, and TCRdb retains in-frame clones only, with some absent. The sample contains 350,000 to 500,000 clones, 89% of which appear only once. The sample in question was peripheral blood, obtained in a trial of Ad26.COV2.S vaccine versus placebo. The receptors originated from a person aged 18-60 years who received the Ad26.COV2.S COVID-19 vaccine or a placebo. CDR3s include the opening cysteine and the closing phenylalanine or tryptophan. The order of the fields is clone size, D gene, J gene, V gene, CDR3 protein, CDR3 DNA. D genes are given only for firm matches. A row's size may be missing; if present it is once, few, many or a size class.

abundance: -; d_gene: TRBD2; j_gene: TRBJ2-2; v_gene: TRBV6-6; CDR3aa: CASTGGAPGELFF; CDR3nt: TGTGCCAGCACGGGGGGGGCTCCCGGGGAGCTGTTTTTT
abundance: -; d_gene: -; j_gene: TRBJ1-5; v_gene: TRBV7-9; CDR3aa: CASSGRGSQHF; CDR3nt: TGTGCCAGCAGCGGGAGGGGATCCCAGCATTTT
abundance: once; d_gene: -; j_gene: TRBJ1-3; v_gene: TRBV4-3; CDR3aa: CASSQRALLSGNTIYF; CDR3nt: TGCGCCAGCAGCCAACGGGCCCTCCTCTCTGGAAACACCATATATTTT
abundance: -; d_gene: -; j_gene: TRBJ1-1; v_gene: TRBV12-5; CDR3aa: CASGLGAGTEAFF; CDR3nt: TGTGCTAGTGGTTTAGGGGCAGGGACTGAAGCTTTCTTT
abundance: -; d_gene: -; j_gene: TRBJ1-3; v_gene: TRBV5-1; CDR3aa: CASSLGYGNTIYF; CDR3nt: TGCGCCAGCAGCTTAGGGTACGGAAACACCATATATTTT
abundance: -; d_gene: TRBD1; j_gene: TRBJ2-7; v_gene: TRBV19; CDR3aa: CASSPDRGGSYEQYF; CDR3nt: TGTGCCAGTAGCCCGGACAGGGGGGGTTCCTACGAGCAGTACTTC
abundance: -; d_gene: TRBD1; j_gene: TRBJ1-4; v_gene: TRBV28; CDR3aa: CASSPPGQRNEKLFF; CDR3nt: TGTGCCAGCAGCCCACCGGGACAGAGGAATGAAAAACTGTTTTTT
abundance: -; d_gene: -; j_gene: TRBJ2-6; v_gene: TRBV11-3; CDR3aa: CASSLGVDAYSGANVLTF; CDR3nt: TGTGCCAGCAGCTTGGGAGTGGACGCATACTCTGGGGCCAACGTCCTGACTTTC
abundance: -; d_gene: TRBD2; j_gene: TRBJ2-1; v_gene: TRBV7-6; CDR3aa: CASSPPPGLALDEQFF; CDR3nt: TGTGCCAGCAGCCCGCCACCGGGACTAGCGTTGGATGAGCAGTTCTTC
abundance: -; d_gene: -; j_gene: TRBJ2-4; v_gene: TRBV7-2; CDR3aa: CASSPRRSLDIQYF; CDR3nt: TGTGCCAGCAGCCCCCGACGGAGTTTAGACATTCAGTACTTC
abundance: once; d_gene: TRBD2; j_gene: TRBJ2-5; v_gene: TRBV7-7; CDR3aa: CASSPGLAGGLGETQYF; CDR3nt: TGTGCTAGCAGCCCGGGACTAGCGGGAGGGTTGGGAGAGACCCAGTACTTC
abundance: -; d_gene: -; j_gene: TRBJ2-5; v_gene: TRBV5-1; CDR3aa: CASSLGLRLETQYF; CDR3nt: TGCGCCAGCAGCTTGGGACTACGGTTGGAGACCCAGTACTTC
abundance: -; d_gene: -; j_gene: TRBJ2-3; v_gene: TRBV28; CDR3aa: CASTGGPTDTQYF; CDR3nt: TGTGCCAGTACCGGGGGACCCACAGATACGCAGTATTTT
abundance: -; d_gene: TRBD1; j_gene: TRBJ1-2; v_gene: TRBV7-6; CDR3aa: CASSSNRGRANYGYTF; CDR3nt: TGTGCCAGCAGCTCAAACAGGGGGAGAGCTAACTATGGCTACACCTTC
abundance: -; d_gene: -; j_gene: TRBJ2-2; v_gene: TRBV18; CDR3aa: CASSLDANTGELFF; CDR3nt: TGTGCCAGCTCACTAGACGCGAACACCGGGGAGCTGTTTTTT
abundance: once; d_gene: -; j_gene: TRBJ2-1; v_gene: TRBV18; CDR3aa: CASSLDSSTTYNEQFF; CDR3nt: TGTGCCAGCTCACTCGATAGCTCTACTACCTACAATGAGCAGTTCTTC
abundance: -; d_gene: -; j_gene: TRBJ2-1; v_gene: TRBV6-5; CDR3aa: CASSYGWGYNEQFF; CDR3nt: TGTGCCAGCAGTTACGGTTGGGGCTACAATGAGCAGTTCTTC
abundance: -; d_gene: -; j_gene: TRBJ2-2; v_gene: TRBV7-2; CDR3aa: CASSANPYTGELFF; CDR3nt: TGTGCCAGCAGCGCAAACCCTTACACCGGGGAGCTGTTTTTT
abundance: -; d_gene: -; j_gene: TRBJ1-4; v_gene: TRBV4-1; CDR3aa: CASSQEGLGGIEDEKLFF; CDR3nt: TGCGCCAGCAGCCAAGAAGGTTTGGGGGGGATTGAGGACGAAAAACTGTTTTTT
abundance: -; d_gene: TRBD1; j_gene: TRBJ2-4; v_gene: TRBV3-1/TRBV3-2; CDR3aa: CATADQGARVIQYF; CDR3nt: TGTGCCACCGCCGATCAGGGGGCGCGTGTCATTCAGTACTTC
abundance: -; d_gene: -; j_gene: TRBJ2-2; v_gene: TRBV27; CDR3aa: CASSLNHQANTGELFF; CDR3nt: TGTGCCAGCAGTTTAAATCACCAGGCAAACACCGGGGAGCTGTTTTTT
abundance: -; d_gene: TRBD2; j_gene: TRBJ2-3; v_gene: TRBV20-1; CDR3aa: CSASGMPGLGAQYF; CDR3nt: TGCAGTGCTAGTGGGATGCCGGGACTAGGGGCGCAGTATTTT
abundance: -; d_gene: -; j_gene: TRBJ1-6; v_gene: TRBV6-5; CDR3aa: CASSYYGFTSPLHF; CDR3nt: TGTGCCAGCAGTTACTATGGGTTCACGTCACCCCTCCACTTT
abundance: few; d_gene: -; j_gene: TRBJ2-5; v_gene: TRBV5-1; CDR3aa: CASSRAMRETQYF; CDR3nt: TGCGCCAGCAGCCGGGCTATGAGGGAGACCCAGTACTTC
abundance: -; d_gene: -; j_gene: TRBJ1-3; v_gene: TRBV6-2/TRBV6-3; CDR3aa: CASSYTHSGNTIYF; CDR3nt: TGTGCCAGCAGTTACACGCACTCTGGAAACACCATATATTTT
abundance: -; d_gene: -; j_gene: TRBJ1-2; v_gene: TRBV30; CDR3aa: CAWEKGGYGYGYTF; CDR3nt: TGTGCCTGGGAAAAGGGGGGCTATGGCTATGGCTACACCTTC
abundance: -; d_gene: -; j_gene: TRBJ2-1; v_gene: TRBV4-3; CDR3aa: CASSQDPSIYNEQFF; CDR3nt: TGCGCCAGCAGCCAAGACCCTAGTATCTACAATGAGCAGTTCTTC
abundance: -; d_gene: -; j_gene: TRBJ1-1; v_gene: TRBV29-1; CDR3aa: CSGGMGIEAFF; CDR3nt: TGCAGCGGCGGAATGGGGATTGAAGCTTTCTTT
abundance: once; d_gene: TRBD1; j_gene: TRBJ1-2; v_gene: TRBV6-4; CDR3aa: CASSERTGVNYGYTF; CDR3nt: TGTGCCAGCAGTGAAAGGACAGGGGTCAACTATGGCTACACCTTC
abundance: -; d_gene: TRBD1; j_gene: TRBJ2-2; v_gene: TRBV18; CDR3aa: CASSAPGQGIAGELFF; CDR3nt: TGTGCCAGCTCAGCGCCGGGACAGGGAATCGCCGGGGAGCTGTTTTTT
abundance: -; d_gene: -; j_gene: TRBJ2-3; v_gene: TRBV27; CDR3aa: CASSRGRVGQDTQYF; CDR3nt: TGTGCCAGCAGTAGGGGACGCGTGGGACAAGATACGCAGTATTTT